Presented here are 22 T cell receptor beta chains from one specimen sequenced in a study of T cell changes during pregnancy in multiple sclerosis. Profiling relied on immunoSEQ multiplex PCR, and the TCRdb table lists in-frame clones only, not all of them. The data contain approximately 88,000 clones, about 95% of them singletons. The sample in question was peripheral blood, obtained in the second trimester of pregnancy. Receptor source: a female donor with multiple sclerosis, enrolled in a pregnancy study.

This clone has a single count. CDR3 DNA sequence: TGTGCCAGCAGTTTGCGCGGGACAGGCTATGGCTACACCTTC. Its protein is CASSLRGTGYGYTF. The V and J genes are TRBV27 and TRBJ1-2; TRBD1 aligns across 8 bases. This CDR3 region has 14 residues. V shed 3 bases and J 4 bases; nucleotides not matched to a gene: 4. Per the germline V gene, CDR1 is MNHEY and CDR2 is SMNVEV (reference sequence).

This clone was seen just once. This chain uses TRBV10-3 with TRBJ2-7; D possibly corresponds to TRBD1 (5 bases). This CDR3 contains 11 residues. Between the trimmed V and J ends, which lost 6 bases and 5 bases, there was a span of 8 bases. CDR1 ENHRY and CDR2 SYGVKD come from the germline V gene. The CDR3 loop reads CAISGHNEQYF. In DNA form, the CDR3 reads TGTGCCATCAGCGGACACAACGAGCAGTACTTC.

This rearrangement joins TRBV11-2 to TRBJ2-5; unclear D gene. V was clipped by 5 bases and J by 4 bases, with 14 bases between them. Per germline, CDR1 SGHAT and CDR2 FQNNGV. The CDR3 length is 14 residues. The DNA of the CDR3 is TGTGCCAGCAGCGCCTCTGCGGTCGGAGAGACCCAGTACTTC. Its translation is CASSASAVGETQYF.

The chain links TRBV4-1 to TRBJ2-1; tentatively, D is TRBD1 (5 bases). V was clipped by 1 base and J by 1 base, with 11 bases between them. Germline CDR1 reads MGHRA; CDR2 reads YSYEKL. CDR3 length equals 16 residues. The CDR3 bases are TGCGCCAGCAGCCAAGTCAAGGGGTCGTCCTACAATGAGCAGTTCTTC. It encodes CASSQVKGSSYNEQFF.

The chain couples TRBV19 to TRBJ1-2, with 8 positions matching TRBD1. This CDR3 comprises 15 residues. Germline-derived CDR1 and CDR2 are LNHDA and SQIVND (reference sequence). The trim removed 5 bases at V and 4 bases at J, leaving 9 bases unmatched. In DNA form, the CDR3 reads TGTGCCAGTAGTCCACGGACAGGGAATAGCTATGGCTACACCTTC. Translation gives CASSPRTGNSYGYTF.

The chain combines TRBV4-1 with TRBJ2-7; 8 nucleotides match TRBD2. The CDR3 contains 15 residues. Looked up from germline, CDR1 is MGHRA and CDR2 is YSYEKL. The ends lost 4 bases at V and 0 bases at J; junction bases unmatched: 5. In DNA form, the CDR3 reads TGCGCCAGCAGCCTCCTAGCGGGTCCCTCCTACGAGCAGTACTTC. This translates into CASSLLAGPSYEQYF.

For this clone: Compared with germline, one end of the junction differs, possibly owing to a read error. The chain has TRBV4-3 and TRBJ2-1; TRBD2 agrees at 8 bases. The CDR3 has 14 amino acids. Germline loops: CDR1 LGHNA, CDR2 YSLEER. The CDR3 sequence: CASSQDPFAGGMVF. Here the CDR3 DNA reads TGCGCCAGCAGCCAAGATCCTTTCGCGGGGGGAATGGTCTTC.

This clone has a single count. The genes are TRBV19 and TRBJ2-7; 9 positions agree with TRBD2. The V gene end was trimmed by 4 bases and the J gene end by 5 bases; junction bases not matched to a gene: 9. CDR1 and CDR2 from the germline V gene are LNHDA and SQIVND (reference sequence). The CDR3 is 15 amino acids. The CDR3 protein is CASSTGGLAGNEQYF. The CDR3 DNA is TGTGCCAGTAGTACGGGGGGACTAGCTGGCAACGAGCAGTACTTC.

The chain has TRBV6-5 and TRBJ2-2; tentatively, D is TRBD2 (5 bases). The CDR3 is made up of 14 amino acids. V dropped 6 bases and J dropped 6 bases, with 14 bases sitting between them. Germline assignment: CDR1 MNHEY and CDR2 SVGAGI. The CDR3 is CASRLQTSAGELFF. The CDR3 DNA is TGTGCCAGCAGGCTTCAAACTAGTGCCGGGGAGCTGTTTTTT.

V is TRBV6-4 and J is TRBJ2-3, with TRBD2 matching over 10 bases. After removal of 5 bases from V and 2 bases from J, the junction contained 10 bases not matched to a gene. Germline V gives CDR1 MRHNA, CDR2 SNTAGT. The CDR3 is 17 amino acids. This CDR3 is CASSWPVLAGVTDTQYF. As DNA, the CDR3 is TGTGCCAGCAGTTGGCCTGTCCTAGCGGGAGTCACAGATACGCAGTATTTT.

This clone was detected once. The CDR3 DNA follows: TGTGCCAGCAGCTTTCGACAGGGCACAGATACGCAGTATTTT. Translating it yields CASSFRQGTDTQYF. The rearrangement uses TRBV5-4 and TRBJ2-3; D perhaps matches TRBD1 (6 bases). The germline V and J ends were trimmed by 2 bases and 1 base, with 8 bases remaining between them. CDR1 is SGHNT, CDR2 YYREEE, per germline (reference sequence). The CDR3 consists of 14 residues.

This chain joins TRBV5-1 and TRBJ2-3, with a tentative D call TRBD1 (5 bases). V was trimmed by 1 base and J by 1 base, leaving 10 bases between them. Germline CDR1 reads SGHRS; CDR2 reads YFSETQ. The CDR3 extends over 15 amino acids. This CDR3 reads CASSLRGVGTDTQYF. Written as DNA, the CDR3 is TGCGCCAGCAGCTTGAGGGGTGTGGGCACAGATACGCAGTATTTT.

In this sample, this clone turned up once. The rearrangement joins TRBV27 to TRBJ2-1; 8 nucleotides align to TRBD2. Germline V gives CDR1 MNHEY, CDR2 SMNVEV (reference sequence). V trimming: 6 bases; J trimming: 0 bases; junction bases outside the gene matches: 7. The CDR3 has 16 amino acids. The CDR3 is CASRHTSGGSYNEQFF. The CDR3 nucleotides are TGTGCCAGCAGACACACTAGCGGAGGCTCCTACAATGAGCAGTTCTTC.

V usage is TRBV18 and J usage is TRBJ2-1; perhaps TRBD1 as D (5 bases). From germline, CDR1 is KGHSH and CDR2 LQKENI. This CDR3 is built from 15 residues. Trimming removed 6 bases at V and 8 bases at J, with 20 bases between. The CDR3 sequence: CASSPATVTRDEQFF. Here the CDR3 DNA reads TGTGCCAGCTCTCCAGCAACAGTAACCAGGGATGAGCAGTTCTTC.

The chain carries TRBV2 and TRBJ1-2, with D possibly TRBD1 on 5 matching bases. The CDR3 runs to 13 residues. CDR1 SNHLY and CDR2 FYNNEI come from the germline V gene. The V end lost 4 bases, the J end lost 1 base, and 7 bases lay between the germline ends. The CDR3 loop reads CASSVQVNYGYTF. The CDR3 region has the DNA TGTGCCAGCAGTGTACAGGTTAACTATGGCTACACCTTC.

V and J are TRBV27 and TRBJ2-7; 7 bases are a match to TRBD1. Germline lookup yields CDR1 MNHEY and CDR2 SMNVEV (reference sequence). V shed 5 bases and J 0 bases; nucleotides not matched to a gene: 1. This CDR3 has 13 residues. In nucleotides, the CDR3 is TGTGCCAGCAGTCGGGACAGCTCCTACGAGCAGTACTTC. It codes for CASSRDSSYEQYF.

This clone has just one count. The CDR3 DNA is TGTGCCAGCTCACGACTAGCGGGAGGATCCTACGAGCAGTACTTC. The encoded protein is CASSRLAGGSYEQYF. This chain uses TRBV18 with TRBJ2-7; 13 nucleotides agree with TRBD2. CDR1 and CDR2 from the germline V gene are KGHSH and LQKENI. The length of the CDR3 is 15 residues. The trim removed 4 bases at V and 1 base at J, leaving 1 base unmatched.

This rearrangement joins TRBV7-2 to TRBJ2-3, with 7 positions matching TRBD1. V lost 8 bases to trimming and J lost 1 base; unmatched junction nucleotides: 6. The CDR3 sequence is 14 residues long. Germline CDR1 reads SGHTA; CDR2 reads FQGNSA. The CDR3 DNA follows: TGTGCCAGCGCAAGGGGGCTCCGCACAGATACGCAGTATTTT. It is translated as CASARGLRTDTQYF.

The genes are TRBV28 and TRBJ1-5; 7 nucleotides agree with TRBD1. V gave up 5 bases and J gave up 1 base; unmatched junction bases: 8. CDR3 length equals 16 residues. Germline assignment: CDR1 MDHEN and CDR2 SYDVKM. DNA for the CDR3: TGTGCCAGCAGTGCTGAGGGGGCGGGGAGCAATCAGCCCCAGCATTTT. It is translated as CASSAEGAGSNQPQHF.

This chain uses TRBV19 with TRBJ2-7; 10 nucleotides match TRBD1. The germline V gene has CDR1 LNHDA and CDR2 SQIVND (reference sequence). Germline trimming cut 5 bases from V and 2 bases from J; bases unmatched to any gene: 3. The CDR3 loop spans 14 amino acids. CDR3 protein: CASSSGTGAYEQYF. The CDR3 DNA is TGTGCCAGTAGTTCCGGGACAGGGGCCTACGAGCAGTACTTC.

The genes are TRBV10-3 and TRBJ1-1; TRBD1 aligns across 8 bases. V shed 4 bases, J shed 1 base, and the junction held 8 bases outside the gene matches. The CDR3 is made up of 16 amino acids. CDR1 is ENHRY, CDR2 SYGVKD, per germline. CDR3 loop: CAISASNGQGNTEAFF. CDR3 coding DNA: TGTGCCATCAGTGCATCCAACGGACAGGGGAACACTGAAGCTTTCTTT.

The rearrangement joins TRBV5-3 to TRBJ2-5; D call uncertain. TRBV5-3 is designated an ORF whose function remains uncertain. This CDR3 region has 12 residues. Trimming removed 1 base from V and 5 bases from J, with 6 bases in between. CDR3 DNA: TGTGCCAGAAGCTTGCGGTGGGAGACCCAGTACTTC. Amino acid sequence: CARSLRWETQYF.